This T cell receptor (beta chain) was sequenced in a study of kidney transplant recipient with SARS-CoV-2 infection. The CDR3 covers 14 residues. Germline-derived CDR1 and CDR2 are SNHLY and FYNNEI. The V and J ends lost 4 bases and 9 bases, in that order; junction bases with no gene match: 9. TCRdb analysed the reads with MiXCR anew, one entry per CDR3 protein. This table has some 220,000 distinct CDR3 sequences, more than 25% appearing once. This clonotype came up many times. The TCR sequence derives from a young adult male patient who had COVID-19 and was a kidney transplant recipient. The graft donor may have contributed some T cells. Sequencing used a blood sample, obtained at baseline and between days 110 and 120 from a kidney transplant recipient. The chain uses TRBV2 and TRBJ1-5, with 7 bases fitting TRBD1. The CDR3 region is CASSVPGGVLPQHF. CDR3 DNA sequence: TGTGCCAGCAGTGTCCCAGGGGGGGTGTTGCCCCAGCATTTT.